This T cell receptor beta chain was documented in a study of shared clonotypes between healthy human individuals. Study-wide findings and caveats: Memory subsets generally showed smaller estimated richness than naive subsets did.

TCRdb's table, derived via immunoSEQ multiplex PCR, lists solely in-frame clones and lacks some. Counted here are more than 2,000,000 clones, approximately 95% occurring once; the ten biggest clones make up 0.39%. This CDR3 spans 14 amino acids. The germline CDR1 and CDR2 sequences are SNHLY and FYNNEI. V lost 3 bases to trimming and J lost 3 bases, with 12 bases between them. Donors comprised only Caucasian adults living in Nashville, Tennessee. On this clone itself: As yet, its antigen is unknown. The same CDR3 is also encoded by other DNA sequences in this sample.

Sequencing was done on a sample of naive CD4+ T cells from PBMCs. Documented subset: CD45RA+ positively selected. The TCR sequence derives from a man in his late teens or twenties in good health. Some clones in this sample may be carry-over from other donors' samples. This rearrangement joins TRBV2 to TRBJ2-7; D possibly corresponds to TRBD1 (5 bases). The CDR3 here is CASSDQGLGYEQYF. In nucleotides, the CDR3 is TGTGCCAGCAGTGACCAGGGTTTAGGCTACGAGCAGTACTTC.